This passage covers 10 T cell receptor beta chains from one sample sequenced in a study of blood T cell repertoires in COVID-19. The data were produced by immunoSEQ multiplex PCR, yet TCRdb's version contains in-frame clones alone and is incomplete. The sample has roughly 35,000 clones, approximately 86% seen once. Sequenced: peripheral blood. The receptors were gathered from a man between 70 and 80 years old with acute or convalescent COVID-19.

The chain couples TRBV4-3 to TRBJ2-2; 7 bases match TRBD1. The CDR3 totals 14 residues. The germline CDR1 and CDR2 sequences are LGHNA and YSLEER. Trimming took 4 bases from V and 6 from J; bases not matched to a gene: 5. Here the CDR3 DNA reads TGCGCCAGCAGCCTAGACAGGGTGTCCGGGGAGCTGTTTTTT. This encodes CASSLDRVSGELFF.

This chain connects TRBV15 to TRBJ2-7, with D uncertain. V lost 0 bases to trimming and J lost 3 bases, with 12 bases between them. The CDR3 runs to 15 residues. Germline CDR1 LNHNV, CDR2 YYDKDF (reference sequence). The CDR3: CATSRDLRVNYEQYF. The DNA of the CDR3 is TGTGCCACCAGCAGAGATCTTCGGGTTAACTACGAGCAGTACTTC.

The rearrangement links TRBV7-3 to TRBJ2-2; 11 positions match TRBD2. CDR1 is SGHTA and CDR2 is FQGTGA in the germline V gene. The V segment lost 5 bases and the J segment 8 bases; nucleotides outside the gene matches: 1. The length of the CDR3 is 13 residues. CDR3 protein: CASSRLAGGELFF. The DNA of the CDR3 is TGTGCCAGCAGCCGACTAGCGGGAGGGGAGCTGTTTTTT.

This clone was seen a single time. The rearrangement joins TRBV11-2 to TRBJ2-7; weak D call: TRBD2 (5 bases). The CDR3 is made up of 12 amino acids. Germline V lookup: CDR1 SGHAT, CDR2 FQNNGV. Trimming took 0 bases from V and 7 from J, leaving 7 bases between them. The CDR3 sequence is CASSLDRREQYF. The DNA for the CDR3 is TGTGCCAGCAGCTTAGATCGGAGGGAGCAGTACTTC.

The genes are TRBV27 and TRBJ2-4, with a weak D call TRBD1 (6 bases). This CDR3 is built from 13 residues. The ends were cut back, 6 bases at V and 5 bases at J, with 11 bases in the middle. Per the germline V gene, CDR1 is MNHEY and CDR2 is SMNVEV (reference sequence). CDR3 in DNA: TGTGCCAGCAGCATGGACAGAGAAAACATTCAGTACTTC. It encodes CASSMDRENIQYF.

The rearrangement joins TRBV19 to TRBJ2-1; weak D call: TRBD2 (6 bases). The CDR3 loop spans 13 amino acids. The germline V gene encodes CDR1 LNHDA and CDR2 SQIVND (reference sequence). Trimming stripped 1 base from V and 7 bases from J, with 8 bases between. The DNA for the CDR3 is TGTGCCAGTAGTATAGCGGGAGAGAATGAGCAGTTCTTC. Translating it yields CASSIAGENEQFF.

The chain joins TRBV7-9 to TRBJ2-7; a possible D gene is TRBD2 (7 bases). Between the trimmed V and J ends, which lost 5 bases and 0 bases, there was a span of 23 bases. There are 18 residues in the CDR3. Germline V gene data show CDR1 as SEHNR and CDR2 as FQNEAQ (reference sequence). CDR3 protein: CASSDLSSRGPSSYEQYF. Here the CDR3 DNA reads TGTGCCAGCAGCGATTTATCTTCGCGGGGGCCGAGCTCCTACGAGCAGTACTTC. The variable domain in full, with the rest retrieved from reference TRBV7-9 and TRBJ2-7, is DTGVSQNPRHKITKRGQNVTFRCDPISEHNRLYWYRQTLGQGPEFLTYFQNEAQLEKSRLLSDRFSAERPKGSFSTLEIQRTEQGDSAMYLCASSDLSSRGPSSYEQYFGPGTRLTVT.

This clone came up once. This chain joins TRBV10-3 and TRBJ1-6; 9 nucleotides agree with TRBD1. V lost 4 bases to trimming and J lost 9 bases; unmatched junction nucleotides: 13. Germline-derived CDR1 and CDR2 are ENHRY and SYGVKD. The CDR3 contains 17 residues. The CDR3 nucleotides read TGTGCCATCAGTGTAGGAGTGAACAGGGGGCAGGGTTCACCCCTCCACTTT. It codes for CAISVGVNRGQGSPLHF.

The sample holds one count of this clone. This chain uses TRBV10-3 with TRBJ2-1; 7 bases line up with TRBD1. Germline trimming cut 7 bases from V and 6 bases from J; bases unmatched to any gene: 6. The CDR3 is made up of 13 amino acids. Germline values: CDR1 ENHRY, CDR2 SYGVKD. CDR3 in amino acids: CAINRGQGNEQFF. DNA for the CDR3: TGTGCCATCAACAGGGGCCAAGGCAATGAGCAGTTCTTC.

This clone was detected once. The chain joins TRBV2 to TRBJ2-2, with D possibly matching TRBD1 (6 bases). The CDR3 is made up of 14 amino acids. V gave up 7 bases and J gave up 6 bases, with 15 bases separating them. CDR1 is SNHLY, CDR2 FYNNEI, per germline. The chain's CDR3 is CASTFIQGAGELFF. The CDR3, as DNA: TGTGCCAGCACTTTCATACAGGGTGCCGGGGAGCTGTTTTTT. The variable domain in full, with the rest retrieved from reference TRBV2 and TRBJ2-2, is EPEVTQTPSHQVTQMGQEVILRCVPISNHLYFYWYRQILGQKVEFLVSFYNNEISEKSEIFDDQFSVERPDGSNFTLKIRSTKLEDSAMYFCASTFIQGAGELFFGEGSRLTVL.